These 6 T cell receptor beta chains originate from one sample sequenced in a study of T cell responses to AZD1222 COVID-19 vaccine. Assay used: immunoSEQ multiplex PCR; TCRdb lists only in-frame clones, some missing. The sample holds about 110,000 clones, less than 95% seen once. Sample: peripheral blood, taken 28 days after the second AZD1222 dose. The source is an adult who received the AZD1222 COVID-19 vaccine.

This chain links TRBV4-1 with TRBJ1-2; D unresolved. Germline V lookup: CDR1 MGHRA, CDR2 YSYEKL. This CDR3 spans 13 amino acids. V lost 0 bases and J lost 6, with 8 bases in between. The CDR3 nucleotides read TGCGCCAGCAGCCAAGAGGTTTGGCATGGCTACACCTTC. As protein: CASSQEVWHGYTF.

The chain combines TRBV11-2 with TRBJ1-1; TRBD1 agrees at 7 bases. CDR1 and CDR2 (germline): SGHAT, FQNNGV. The V segment lost 4 bases and the J segment 7 bases; nucleotides outside the gene matches: 9. This CDR3 spans 14 amino acids. The chain's CDR3 is CASSYLRGQLEAFF. The CDR3 nucleotides are TGTGCCAGCAGCTATTTAAGGGGACAGCTTGAAGCTTTCTTT.

The genes are TRBV7-8 and TRBJ2-7; TRBD2 matches 7 bases. The V and J ends lost 3 bases and 6 bases, in that order; junction bases with no gene match: 11. CDR1 and CDR2 (germline): SGHVS, FQNEAQ. CDR3 length: 15 amino acids. CDR3 nucleotides: TGTGCCAGCAGCTTCGGTCGGCCGAGCGGGACCGAGCAGTACTTC. Translation: CASSFGRPSGTEQYF. Complete variable domain (other parts from reference TRBV7-8 and TRBJ2-7): GAGVSQSPRYKVAKRGQDVALRCDPISGHVSLFWYQQALGQGPEFLTYFQNEAQLDKSGLPSDRFFAERPEGSVSTLKIQRTQQEDSAVYLCASSFGRPSGTEQYFGPGTRLTVT.

V is TRBV7-9 and J is TRBJ1-3; D might be TRBD1 (6 bases). CDR1 is SEHNR and CDR2 is FQNEAQ in the germline V gene (reference sequence). V was shortened by 4 bases and J by 0 bases, with 13 bases between the two germline ends. The CDR3 spans 16 residues. CDR3: CASSWGGFNSGNTIYF. For the CDR3, the DNA is TGTGCCAGCAGCTGGGGGGGCTTTAACTCTGGAAACACCATATATTTT.

This chain joins TRBV6-5 and TRBJ2-6, with unresolved D. Deletions cut 4 bases from V and 0 bases from J, with 10 bases between. Germline V gene lookup returns CDR1 MNHEY and CDR2 SVGAGI. The CDR3 is 16 residues long. The CDR3 coding sequence is TGTGCCAGCAGTTTCACGTTTACCTCTGGGGCCAACGTCCTGACTTTC. Its protein product is CASSFTFTSGANVLTF.

The chain links TRBV27 to TRBJ2-7, with D tentatively TRBD1 (6 bases). This CDR3 is built from 13 residues. Germline V gives CDR1 MNHEY, CDR2 SMNVEV (reference sequence). V was pared by 6 bases and J by 0 bases, with 9 bases between. CDR3 region: CASRGTSSYEQYF. The CDR3 DNA sequence: TGTGCCAGCAGGGGGACAAGCTCCTACGAGCAGTACTTC.